This entry is about one T cell receptor beta chain. The target antigen is unknown. This record comes from a study of identical twins. Notes on the study in general: Potential partial confounding of zero-insertion analyses by invariant MAIT and iNKT cells was noted. Fewer insertions were carried by abundant cord blood beta clonotypes, but none was seen in memory repertoires.

V was trimmed by 4 bases and J by 4 bases, leaving 13 bases between them. The germline V gene has CDR1 LGHDT and CDR2 YNNKEL (reference sequence). The CDR3 is 15 amino acids. Template switching introduced a universal primer site, and the cDNA bore unique molecular identifiers. TCRdb reprocessed the 5' RACE reads via MiXCR and lists one record per CDR3 protein. The top ten hold about 4% of the sample, which has some 250,000 distinct CDR3 sequences, about 12% seen once. These same records also appear under a second study, on yellow fever vaccine responses in identical twins.

The clonotype originates from a woman between 18 and 29 years old in good health. The sample taken for sequencing was memory (CD45RO+) T cells sorted from blood. The V call is TRBV3-1, the J call TRBJ2-2; no clear D. CDR3 in amino acids: CASSRALAATGELFF. DNA for the CDR3: TGTGCCAGCAGCCGAGCCCTGGCGGCCACCGGGGAGCTGTTTTTT.